This TCR beta chain was documented in a study of blood T cells in healthy people across ages. Findings and limits, study-wide: Older individuals had lower TCR beta diversity per million T cells (the decline was roughly linear). Naive and antigen-experienced cells could not be conclusively compared, given unsorted PBMCs. The study found more naive CD4+ cells and higher diversity in long-lived than aged donors.

CDR3 size: 14 residues. The germline V gene encodes CDR1 SEHNR and CDR2 FQNEAQ (reference sequence). The V gene end was trimmed by 1 base and the J gene end by 9 bases; junction bases not matched to a gene: 1. As regards this clonotype: Its antigen is as yet unknown.

For the second PCR, which ran for about 6 to 11 cycles, a sample-barcoded 5' primer and a J-beta primer mix were used. Every cDNA molecule carried a tag from a template-switch adaptor bearing 12 random nucleotides. TCRdb re-called the 5' RACE reads through MiXCR, storing one row per CDR3 protein. The sample yields 1.4 million or so distinct CDR3 sequences, 35% to 45% seen once. The chain employs TRBV7-9 and TRBJ1-6, with 9 bases that match TRBD1. The sample was blood. This clonotype was sampled from a woman younger than 30 in good health. DNA for the CDR3: TGTGCCAGCAGCTTAGACAGGGGGCCTTCACCCCTCCACTTT. Its translation is CASSLDRGPSPLHF.